Each of the 15 T cell receptor beta chains below was sequenced from the same sample in a study of blood T cell repertoires in COVID-19 (dated by TCRdb to the early 2020s). Receptor libraries were prepared by the immunoSEQ multiplex PCR assay. Sourced from immuneACCESS, this table was stored by TCRdb with only in-frame sequences that have V and J called. A share of the clones is absent; for the studies checked, an unresolved V gene accounts for under half, and the remainder has no known explanation. Present in this sample are roughly 190,000 clones, over 75% of which were seen just once. Around an eighth of the sample goes to the ten largest clones. Specimen: peripheral blood. The receptors stem from a woman in her forties or fifties with acute or convalescent COVID-19.

This clone counts as medium-sized. The chain links TRBV5-6 to TRBJ2-7; D is uncertain. CDR1 SGHDT and CDR2 YYEEEE come from the germline V gene. V was cut by 4 bases and J by 2 bases, with 13 bases left in between. The CDR3 has 14 amino acids. The DNA of the CDR3 is TGTGCCAGCAGCGCTCTGTCGAGCCCCTACGAGCAGTACTTC. This sequence encodes CASSALSSPYEQYF.

This chain uses TRBV7-8 with TRBJ1-3; TRBD1 might be the D (5 bases). Deletions cut 5 bases from V and 0 bases from J, with 11 bases between. CDR1 and CDR2 (germline): SGHVS, FQNEAQ. The CDR3 is 15 residues long. The CDR3 reads CASSPTVNSGNTIYF. CDR3 DNA: TGTGCCAGCAGCCCGACAGTAAACTCTGGAAACACCATATATTTT.

This rearrangement joins TRBV14 to TRBJ2-3; 8 nucleotides match TRBD1. Germline V CDR1 and CDR2: SGHDN, FVKESK. The V and J ends lost 3 bases and 8 bases, in that order; junction bases with no gene match: 10. CDR3 length equals 15 residues. CDR3 sequence (DNA): TGTGCCAGCAGCCAGGGACAGGCGGTCCGAAGTACGCAGTATTTT. Residues: CASSQGQAVRSTQYF. Full variable domain (remainder filled in from reference TRBV14 and TRBJ2-3): EAGVTQFPSHSVIEKGQTVTLRCDPISGHDNLYWYRRVMGKEIKFLLHFVKESKQDESGMPNNRFLAERTGGTYSTLKVQPAELEDSGVYFCASSQGQAVRSTQYFGPGTRLTVL.

This clone has only one observation. The V call is TRBV25-1, the J call TRBJ2-7, with D unclear. Per the germline V gene, CDR1 is MGHDK and CDR2 is SYGVNS. Trimming pared 5 bases from V and 4 bases from J, leaving 6 bases between. The CDR3 loop spans 11 amino acids. CDR3 coding DNA: TGTGCCAGCAGTTACATGTACGAGCAGTACTTC. Amino acids: CASSYMYEQYF.

The CDR3 coding sequence is TGTGCCAGCAGCCAAGACGGGCGGGCCGCCTACGAGCAGTACTTC. Amino acids: CASSQDGRAAYEQYF. The chain combines TRBV3-1 (or the pseudogene TRBV3-2) with TRBJ2-7, with a tentative D call TRBD2 (5 bases). CDR1 is LGHDT and CDR2 is YNNKEL in the germline V gene (reference sequence). This CDR3 comprises 15 residues. The ends were cut back, 0 bases at V and 2 bases at J, with 11 bases in the middle.

This chain joins TRBV28 and TRBJ1-2, with a weak D call TRBD1 (5 bases). CDR1 and CDR2 (germline): MDHEN, SYDVKM. The V end was cut by 10 bases, the J end by 6 bases, with 30 bases between. The CDR3 is made up of 17 amino acids. The CDR3 is CAILEAIGGPSMDGYTF. The CDR3, as DNA: TGTGCCATCCTCGAGGCGATCGGGGGACCGAGCATGGATGGCTACACCTTC.

The table lists this clone with a count of one. The rearrangement joins TRBV7-2 to TRBJ2-4; 7 positions agree with TRBD2. Germline lookup yields CDR1 SGHTA and CDR2 FQGNSA. The trim removed 0 bases at V and 5 bases at J, leaving 1 base unmatched. The CDR3 runs 14 residues. The CDR3 spells CASSLAREQNIQYF. The DNA of the CDR3 is TGTGCCAGCAGCTTAGCGCGGGAGCAAAACATTCAGTACTTC.

This chain links TRBV14 with TRBJ1-6; D is unclear. Trimming removed 4 bases at V and 6 bases at J, with 10 bases between. Germline CDR1 and CDR2: SGHDN and FVKESK. This CDR3 has 14 residues. This CDR3 is CASSPETSNSPLHF. CDR3 DNA sequence: TGTGCCAGCAGCCCGGAGACGAGTAATTCACCCCTCCACTTT.

The chain couples TRBV6-6 to TRBJ1-6; D not certain. Trimming removed 6 bases from V and 12 bases from J, with 9 bases in between. The CDR3 loop spans 11 amino acids. Germline-derived CDR1 and CDR2 are MNHNY and SVGAGI (reference sequence). Here the CDR3 reads CASREEGPLHF. CDR3 DNA sequence: TGTGCCAGCAGGGAGGAAGGACCCCTCCACTTT.

The chain employs TRBV25-1 and TRBJ2-2, with 7 bases lining up with TRBD2. With V trimmed by 8 bases and J by 7 bases, 10 bases remained unmatched. The CDR3 length is 14 residues. Germline assignment: CDR1 MGHDK and CDR2 SYGVNS. CDR3 in DNA: TGTGCCAGCGCCCCCCGGGGAGGGTTCGGGGAGCTGTTTTTT. Its protein is CASAPRGGFGELFF. The variable domain in full, completed from reference TRBV25-1 and TRBJ2-2, reads EADIYQTPRYLVIGTGKKITLECSQTMGHDKMYWYQQDPGMELHLIHYSYGVNSTEKGDLSSESTVSRIRTEHFPLTLESARPSHTSQYLCASAPRGGFGELFFGEGSRLTVL.

The chain combines TRBV15 with TRBJ2-1; 7 nucleotides agree with TRBD1. Per the germline V gene, CDR1 is LNHNV and CDR2 is YYDKDF (reference sequence). J gave up 5 bases and V 6 bases, and 4 bases lay outside the gene matches. The CDR3 has 13 residues. CDR3 sequence (DNA): TGTGCCACCAGGGACAGGTTGGACAATGAGCAGTTCTTC. Translating gives CATRDRLDNEQFF.

This CDR3 is CASRIGVSSGNTIYF. For the CDR3, the DNA is TGTGCCAGTAGGATTGGAGTGAGCTCTGGAAACACCATATATTTT. The chain has TRBV19 and TRBJ1-3, with D unresolved. Trimming pared 6 bases from V and 0 bases from J, leaving 12 bases between. Germline values: CDR1 LNHDA, CDR2 SQIVND (reference sequence). This CDR3 region has 15 residues.

The chain links TRBV7-2 to TRBJ2-2; 7 nucleotides match TRBD2. Unmatched junction bases numbered 12, after V lost 5 bases and J lost 6 bases. CDR1 and CDR2 (germline): SGHTA, FQGNSA. This CDR3 region has 16 residues. CDR3 coding DNA: TGTGCCAGCAGCCCCCCTGGGGTTCGGGGGGCCGGGGAGCTGTTTTTT. Amino acid sequence: CASSPPGVRGAGELFF.

This chain uses TRBV19 with TRBJ2-7, with 8 nucleotides matching TRBD1. J lost 12 bases, V lost 4 bases, and 14 bases had no gene match. This CDR3 is 14 amino acids long. Germline V lookup: CDR1 LNHDA, CDR2 SQIVND (reference sequence). The CDR3 DNA reads TGTGCCAGTAGTACTATGGGGACAGGCGCAAGTGCGTACTTC. Translating it yields CASSTMGTGASAYF.

This rearrangement joins TRBV27 to TRBJ1-1, with 7 bases aligning to TRBD1. From germline, CDR1 is MNHEY and CDR2 SMNVEV (reference sequence). This CDR3 contains 17 residues. Trimming cost V 4 bases and J 6 bases; bases outside gene matches: 17. The CDR3 loop reads CASSSISGQQGRSEAFF. Written as DNA, the CDR3 is TGTGCCAGCAGTTCCATCTCGGGGCAACAGGGGAGATCTGAAGCTTTCTTT.